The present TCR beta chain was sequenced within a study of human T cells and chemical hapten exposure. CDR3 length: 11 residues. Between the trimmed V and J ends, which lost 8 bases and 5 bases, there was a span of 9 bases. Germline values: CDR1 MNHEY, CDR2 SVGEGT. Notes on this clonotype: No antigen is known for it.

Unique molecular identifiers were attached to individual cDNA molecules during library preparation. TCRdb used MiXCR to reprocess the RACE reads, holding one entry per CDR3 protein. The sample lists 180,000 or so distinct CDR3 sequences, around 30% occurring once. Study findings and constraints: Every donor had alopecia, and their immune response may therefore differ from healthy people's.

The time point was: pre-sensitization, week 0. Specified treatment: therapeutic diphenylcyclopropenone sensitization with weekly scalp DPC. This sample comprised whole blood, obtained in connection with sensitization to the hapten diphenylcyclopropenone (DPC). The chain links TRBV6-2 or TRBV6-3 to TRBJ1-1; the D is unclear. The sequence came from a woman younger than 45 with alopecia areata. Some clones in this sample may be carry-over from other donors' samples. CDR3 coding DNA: TGTGCCAGCCGCGCGTTAACTGAAGCTTTCTTT. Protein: CASRALTEAFF.